Sequencing of this T cell receptor beta chain was carried out in a study of T cell responses to AZD1222 COVID-19 vaccine. As concerns this clone: Its antigen is not identified.

Germline values: CDR1 SEHNR, CDR2 FQNEAQ (reference sequence). The germline V and J ends were trimmed by 1 base and 4 bases, with 10 bases remaining between them. This CDR3 comprises 15 residues. Study-wide findings and caveats: Possibly, clonal diversity was underestimated; donors were largely white British and included more females. Vaccine-related CD4 TCRs covered spike, predominating at 160-218 and 743-854. As reported, nearly half of all spike-specific TCRs target variant regions that are unmutated.

Sequenced by immunoSEQ multiplex PCR; TCRdb stores in-frame clones only, minus some. This table holds about 84,000 clones, approximately 85% found once. The chain recombines TRBV7-9 with TRBJ1-4; D call uncertain. This receptor was taken from an adult who received the AZD1222 COVID-19 vaccine. The sample in question was peripheral blood, obtained 28 days after the second AZD1222 dose. CDR3 sequence reads: CASSLVAGYNEKLFF. As DNA, the CDR3 is TGTGCCAGCAGCTTAGTGGCAGGTTATAATGAAAAACTGTTTTTT.